The 23 T cell receptor beta chains reported below all come from one sample, sequenced in a study of T cells in Graves' hyperthyroidism and ophthalmopathy. RNA transcripts were the template for amplifying TCR beta CDR3 regions. HTBI primers were used for first-round RT-PCR of the TCR CDR3. Using its own MiXCR run on the multiplex PCR reads, TCRdb lists one record per CDR3 protein. The top ten clones hold around 8% of a sample with around 580,000 distinct CDR3 sequences, around 45% of them seen once. Sequenced sample: peripheral blood or thyroid tissue (not recorded which). All receptors come from a woman under 30 with Graves' hyperthyroidism.

The chain recombines TRBV12-3 or TRBV12-4 with TRBJ2-6, with D uncertain. The CDR3 contains 14 residues. Trimming stripped 5 bases from V and 2 bases from J, with 7 bases between. The CDR3 sequence: CASSVRPGANVLTF. CDR3 DNA sequence: TGTGCCAGCAGTGTAAGGCCTGGGGCCAACGTCCTGACTTTC.

This clonotype appeared a few times. This rearrangement joins TRBV29-1 to TRBJ2-1, with unresolved D. CDR1 and CDR2 from the germline V gene are SQVTM and ANQGSEA. The CDR3 consists of 13 residues. V lost 4 bases to trimming and J lost 0 bases, with 7 bases between them. Here the CDR3 reads CSVVQSSYNEQFF. The CDR3 coding sequence is TGCAGCGTTGTACAGAGCTCCTACAATGAGCAGTTCTTC.

The CDR3 loop is CASSQYKDTGELFF. In DNA, the CDR3 is TGTGCCAGCAGCCAATATAAGGACACCGGGGAGCTGTTTTTT. The chain combines TRBV9 with TRBJ2-2; no clear D. V was shortened by 4 bases and J by 3 bases, with 10 bases between the two germline ends. The CDR3 runs to 14 residues. Germline CDR1 and CDR2: SGDLS and YYNGEE.

The V and J genes are TRBV24-1 and TRBJ2-5, with TRBD2 matching over 7 bases. The CDR3 is made up of 14 amino acids. V lost 4 bases, J lost 5 bases, and 6 bases stayed unmatched. Germline CDR1 reads KGHDR; CDR2 reads SFDVKD. CDR3 nucleotide sequence: TGTGCCACCAGTGACTCGAGCGGGACCGAGACCCAGTACTTC. Encoded protein: CATSDSSGTETQYF.

As for this clonotype: This CDR3 fails to terminate in the conserved phenylalanine or tryptophan, so it likely reflects a read error. Because the CDR3's place on the DNA is in doubt, the DNA is left out and the CDR3 is given as listed by TCRdb. This rearrangement joins TRBV7-2 to TRBJ1-3. A total of 8 residues make up the CDR3, ends included. CDR1 and CDR2 (germline): SGHTA, FQGNSA. This chain's CDR3 is CASSDSGR.

Only a few counts were recorded for this clonotype. The chain employs TRBV13 and TRBJ2-7; D remains ambiguous. With 2 bases removed from V and 0 bases from J, the gap between germline ends came to 5 bases. The CDR3 is 13 amino acids. CDR1 and CDR2 from the germline V gene are PRHDT and FYEKMQ (reference sequence). CDR3 coding DNA: TGTGCCAGCAGCTTATTTCTCTCCTACGAGCAGTACTTC. Translation: CASSLFLSYEQYF.

The chain links TRBV20-1 to TRBJ2-1; 10 bases are a match to TRBD2. Germline V CDR1 and CDR2: DFQATT, SNEGSKA (reference sequence). The CDR3 is 12 amino acids. Losses at the gene ends were 2 bases for V and 8 bases for J; bases not matched to a gene: 0. The CDR3 sequence: CSARLAGDEQFF. The CDR3 bases are TGCAGTGCTAGACTAGCGGGAGATGAGCAGTTCTTC.

This clonotype was seen at least ten times. V gene TRBV7-9 combines with J gene TRBJ2-2; 8 bases are shared with TRBD1. Germline CDR1 SEHNR, CDR2 FQNEAQ (reference sequence). Trimming at V came to 2 bases and at J to 6 bases, leaving 8 bases not matched to a gene. The CDR3 is 16 amino acids. The DNA of the CDR3 is TGTGCCAGCAGCTTAAGGGGACAGGAAGGACCCGGGGAGCTGTTTTTT. Translating gives CASSLRGQEGPGELFF. Using reference TRBV7-9 and TRBJ2-2 for the parts outside the CDR3, the full variable domain is DTGVSQNPRHKITKRGQNVTFRCDPISEHNRLYWYRQTLGQGPEFLTYFQNEAQLEKSRLLSDRFSAERPKGSFSTLEIQRTEQGDSAMYLCASSLRGQEGPGELFFGEGSRLTVL.

This clonotype occurred many times. The CDR3 spells CASSGGQGSQPQHF. CDR3 nucleotide sequence: TGTGCCAGCAGTGGGGGACAGGGGAGCCAGCCCCAGCATTTT. The genes are TRBV6-1 and TRBJ1-5; 10 bases line up with TRBD1. Germline V gives CDR1 MNHNS, CDR2 SASEGT. CDR3 length equals 14 residues. J gave up 7 bases and V 4 bases, and 4 bases lay outside the gene matches.

This clonotype has at least ten counts. The chain uses TRBV7-2 and TRBJ1-2, with D possibly TRBD1 on 6 matching bases. The V end was cut by 7 bases, the J end by 4 bases, with 13 bases between. Germline CDR1 SGHTA, CDR2 FQGNSA. This CDR3 contains 13 residues. The CDR3: CASNAGTLYGYTF. As DNA, the CDR3 is TGTGCCAGCAATGCCGGGACACTCTATGGCTACACCTTC.

This clonotype was observed a single time. One end of the junction fails to match germline, which may point to a read error. The chain employs TRBV20-1 and TRBJ1-3; no firm D call. The CDR3 covers 11 residues. Per germline, CDR1 DFQATT and CDR2 SNEGSKA (reference sequence). The CDR3 spells CSASRGNTVYF. The CDR3 bases are TGCAGTGCTAGCCGGGGTAACACCGTATATTTT.

This clonotype showed up many times. The J gene is TRBJ2-7, the V gene TRBV5-1; 11 nucleotides match TRBD2. Germline assignment: CDR1 SGHRS and CDR2 YFSETQ. This CDR3 has 15 residues. The J segment lost 7 bases and the V segment lost 1 base, leaving 7 bases of the junction unmatched. CDR3 bases: TGCGCCAGCAGCTTGAAACTAGCGGGAGCGGGTGAGCAGTACTTC. As protein: CASSLKLAGAGEQYF.

About this clonotype itself: A clone one base away is much larger, so this may be a read error. The chain has TRBV7-2 and TRBJ2-5; D is unresolved. Trimming stripped 5 bases from V and 0 bases from J, with 10 bases between. Germline CDR1 and CDR2: SGHTA and FQGNSA. The CDR3 covers 14 residues. In DNA form, the CDR3 reads TGTGCCAGCAGCCGTAAGGCCAACCAAGAGACCCAGTACTTC. This sequence encodes CASSRKANQETQYF.

There are many counts of this clonotype. The rearrangement joins TRBV4-1 to TRBJ2-7, with D maybe TRBD1 (5 bases). The ends were cut back, 0 bases at V and 7 bases at J, with 13 bases in the middle. Germline values: CDR1 MGHRA, CDR2 YSYEKL. The CDR3 has 14 residues. The CDR3 bases are TGCGCCAGCAGCCAAGAGGGCAGGGTCTCGGAGCAGTACTTC. Amino acid sequence: CASSQEGRVSEQYF.

There are many counts of this clonotype. This chain connects TRBV7-9 to TRBJ2-5, with unresolved D. V dropped 4 bases and J dropped 7 bases, with 7 bases sitting between them. Looked up from germline, CDR1 is SEHNR and CDR2 is FQNEAQ (reference sequence). The CDR3 contains 11 residues. In DNA form, the CDR3 reads TGTGCCAGCAGCTATGCACGGACCCAGTACTTC. It is translated as CASSYARTQYF. Full variable domain (outside the CDR3, taken from reference TRBV7-9 and TRBJ2-5): DTGVSQNPRHKITKRGQNVTFRCDPISEHNRLYWYRQTLGQGPEFLTYFQNEAQLEKSRLLSDRFSAERPKGSFSTLEIQRTEQGDSAMYLCASSYARTQYFGPGTRLLVL.

This clonotype was seen ten or more times. This chain uses TRBV20-1 with TRBJ1-5; no clear D. CDR3 length: 17 amino acids. Germline V gives CDR1 DFQATT, CDR2 SNEGSKA (reference sequence). Trimming stripped 0 bases from V and 2 bases from J, with 17 bases between. This chain's CDR3 is CSARDRVNGLGNQPQHF. CDR3 nucleotide sequence: TGCAGTGCTAGAGATAGGGTAAACGGATTAGGCAATCAGCCCCAGCATTTT.

This clonotype was observed a single time. One base away lies a much larger clone, so this may be a sequencing read error. The chain carries TRBV4-1 and TRBJ1-2, with TRBD1 matching over 7 bases. The CDR3 has 14 residues. CDR1 and CDR2 (germline): MGHRA, YSYEKL. CDR3 protein: CASSQDWTGYGHTF. CDR3 nucleotide sequence: TGCGCCAGCAGCCAAGACTGGACAGGCTATGGCCACACCTTC.

Worth noting for this clonotype: One junction end does not reproduce the germline sequence, and a read error may be involved. The chain uses TRBV20-1 and TRBJ2-2; 8 bases line up with TRBD1. The CDR3 length is 17 residues. Germline V CDR1 and CDR2: DFQATT, SNEGSKA (reference sequence). CDR3 nucleotide sequence: TGCAGTGCTAGAGTGGACCTCAGGGGGCGTAGTAATGGTGAGCAGTTTTTT. Protein sequence: CSARVDLRGRSNGEQFF.

This clonotype was found a few times. V is TRBV28 and J is TRBJ1-5, with D uncertain. The CDR3 runs to 15 residues. Per germline, CDR1 MDHEN and CDR2 SYDVKM. The V end was cut by 4 bases, the J end by 3 bases, with 13 bases between. The CDR3 DNA follows: TGTGCCAGCAGTTATCTGGACCAACACAATCAGCCCCAGCATTTT. Protein sequence: CASSYLDQHNQPQHF.

Concerning this clonotype: This may arise from a read error, as a much more abundant clone is one base away. V usage is TRBV7-2 and J usage is TRBJ1-2, with a possible D match to TRBD1 (6 bases). V lost 5 bases and J 0 bases, leaving 22 bases between the germline ends. Germline values: CDR1 SGHTA, CDR2 FQGNSA. CDR3 length: 18 residues. In DNA form, the CDR3 reads TGTGCCAGCAGCCCCCGGTTGGGGTACAGGGACACTAACTATGGCTACACCTTC. It is translated as CASSPRLGYRDTNYGYTF.

V and J are TRBV15 and TRBJ2-2; D ambiguous. The CDR3 is 15 residues long. V lost 4 bases and J 11 bases, leaving 20 bases between the germline ends. Germline CDR1 and CDR2: LNHNV and YYDKDF (reference sequence). The CDR3 bases are TGTGCCACCAGCAAGTCGGCGGATTCAAGCGATGAGCTGTTTTTT. Its translation is CATSKSADSSDELFF. Combining the CDR3 with reference TRBV15 and TRBJ2-2 gives the whole variable domain DAMVIQNPRYQVTQFGKPVTLSCSQTLNHNVMYWYQQKSSQAPKLLFHYYDKDFNNEADTPDNFQSRRPNTSFCFLDIRSPGLGDTAMYLCATSKSADSSDELFFGEGSRLTVL.

The V call is TRBV7-9, the J call TRBJ1-6, with no clear D. Per germline, CDR1 SEHNR and CDR2 FQNEAQ (reference sequence). V was shortened by 7 bases and J by 5 bases, with 9 bases between the two germline ends. This CDR3 region has 13 residues. The CDR3 here is CASTRADNSPLHF. The CDR3 bases are TGTGCCAGCACACGGGCAGATAATTCACCCCTCCACTTT.

Comments on this clonotype: A much larger clone is a single base away; this may be a read error. The chain carries TRBV4-3 and TRBJ2-7, with TRBD2 matching over 9 bases. The germline V gene encodes CDR1 LGHNA and CDR2 YSLEER. The CDR3 is made up of 15 amino acids. The CDR3 DNA reads TGCGCCAGCGGCCAAGAGAGCGGGAGGCTTGGCGAGCAGTACTTC. Translated: CASGQESGRLGEQYF.